Each of the 27 T cell receptor beta chains below was sequenced from the same sample in a study of blood T cell repertoires in COVID-19. Sequencing was performed with immunoSEQ multiplex PCR; in TCRdb, only in-frame clones are kept and a portion is missing. The sample includes 200,000 to 300,000 clones, approximately 88% of them seen just once. The material sequenced was PBMCs or T cells enriched from blood (not recorded which). These TCRs come from a woman aged 40 to 49 with acute COVID-19.

The gene calls are TRBV23-1 and TRBJ2-3; tentatively, D is TRBD1 (5 bases). TRBV23-1 is flagged as an ORF with uncertain function. The V gene lost 2 bases and the J gene lost 7 bases, with 22 bases spanning the gap. The CDR3 extends over 17 amino acids. CDR3 amino acids: CASSQRSRALSRHTQYF. As DNA, the CDR3 is TGCGCCAGCAGTCAAAGGTCCAGGGCACTAAGCCGACATACGCAGTATTTT.

The rearrangement uses TRBV28 and TRBJ2-2; 10 positions match TRBD1. Trimming took 4 bases from V and 4 from J; bases not matched to a gene: 9. This CDR3 is 17 amino acids long. CDR1 is MDHEN and CDR2 is SYDVKM in the germline V gene. CDR3 region: CASSSPSRDRGTGELFF. CDR3 coding DNA: TGTGCCAGCAGTTCTCCCTCACGGGACAGGGGCACCGGGGAGCTGTTTTTT.

V and J are TRBV19 and TRBJ2-5; 7 bases fit TRBD2. CDR3 length: 14 amino acids. V shed 5 bases and J 4 bases; nucleotides not matched to a gene: 7. Germline loops: CDR1 LNHDA, CDR2 SQIVND (reference sequence). CDR3 loop: CASSVGRVLETQYF. The CDR3 DNA reads as TGTGCCAGTAGTGTGGGGAGGGTGTTAGAGACCCAGTACTTC.

The chain has TRBV24-1 and TRBJ1-1; tentative D call: TRBD1 (5 bases). Germline V CDR1 and CDR2: KGHDR, SFDVKD. V lost 8 bases and J 1 base, leaving 16 bases between the germline ends. The CDR3 loop spans 15 amino acids. CDR3 sequence (DNA): TGTGCCACCAACAAACCTCCCAGGGCGAACACTGAAGCTTTCTTT. Its translation is CATNKPPRANTEAFF.

J is TRBJ1-2 and V is TRBV2; a possible D gene is TRBD1 (5 bases). The germline V gene encodes CDR1 SNHLY and CDR2 FYNNEI. V was cut by 4 bases and J by 7 bases, with 19 bases left in between. This CDR3 has 15 amino acids. In DNA, the CDR3 is TGTGCCAGCAGTGTCCGCCCGACAGCCCTGGGTGGCTACACCTTC. Its protein product is CASSVRPTALGGYTF.

J is TRBJ2-7 and V is TRBV10-1; D remains ambiguous. The germline V gene has CDR1 WNHNN and CDR2 SYGVQD (reference sequence). Trimming removed 4 bases at V and 2 bases at J, with 6 bases between. The CDR3 is made up of 12 amino acids. CDR3 in amino acids: CASSAGPYEQYF. The CDR3 nucleotides are TGCGCCAGCAGTGCGGGTCCCTACGAGCAGTACTTC.

The chain employs TRBV3-1 (or the pseudogene TRBV3-2) and TRBJ1-2; D is perhaps TRBD1 (5 bases). V was clipped by 0 bases and J by 4 bases, with 12 bases between them. The CDR3 spans 15 residues. Germline V lookup: CDR1 LGHDT, CDR2 YNNKEL (reference sequence). CDR3: CASSQEGLSVYGYTF. The CDR3 DNA is TGTGCCAGCAGCCAAGAGGGACTAAGTGTCTATGGCTACACCTTC.

The J gene is TRBJ1-2, the V gene TRBV30; TRBD1 might be the D (5 bases). This CDR3 spans 13 amino acids. Germline CDR1 reads GTSNPN; CDR2 reads SVGIG (reference sequence). CDR3 residues: CSSSGRRDYGYTF. CDR3 DNA sequence: TGTTCCTCATCAGGGAGGAGGGACTATGGCTACACCTTC. Complete variable domain (other parts from reference TRBV30 and TRBJ1-2): SQTIHQWPATLVQPVGSPLSLECTVEGTSNPNLYWYRQAAGRGLQLLFYSVGIGQISSEVPQNLSASRPQDRQFILSSKKLLLSDSGFYLCSSSGRRDYGYTFGSGTRLTVV.

This chain links TRBV14 with TRBJ2-1; possibly TRBD2 for D (5 bases). V lost 5 bases, J lost 14 bases, and 13 bases lay in between. The germline V gene encodes CDR1 SGHDN and CDR2 FVKESK. The CDR3 consists of 11 residues. In DNA form, the CDR3 reads TGTGCCAGCAGCGTTTCGACTACGAAGTTCTTC. Translation gives CASSVSTTKFF.

V gene TRBV27 combines with J gene TRBJ2-1; 11 bases line up with TRBD2. CDR1 is MNHEY, CDR2 SMNVEV, per germline (reference sequence). Trimming at V came to 2 bases and at J to 7 bases, leaving 4 bases not matched to a gene. The CDR3 sequence is 15 residues long. For the CDR3, the DNA is TGTGCCAGCAGTTTAGTTCTAGCGGGAGGAAATGAGCAGTTCTTC. Protein product: CASSLVLAGGNEQFF.

The rearrangement links TRBV5-1 to TRBJ1-2; 8 nucleotides line up with TRBD1. V dropped 6 bases and J dropped 5; count of bases not matched to a gene: 6. The germline V gene encodes CDR1 SGHRS and CDR2 YFSETQ. The CDR3 is 13 residues long. CDR3 residues: CASIGTGGYGYTF. Written as DNA, the CDR3 is TGCGCCAGCATAGGGACAGGAGGATATGGCTACACCTTC.

This chain uses TRBV4-3 with TRBJ1-6, with TRBD1 matching over 8 bases. V lost 4 bases to trimming and J lost 10 bases; unmatched junction nucleotides: 12. The CDR3 is made up of 16 amino acids. Looked up from germline, CDR1 is LGHNA and CDR2 is YSLEER. Here the CDR3 reads CASSRIMTGAGSPLHF. The CDR3 DNA sequence: TGCGCCAGCAGCCGGATCATGACAGGGGCAGGGTCACCCCTCCACTTT.

J is TRBJ2-1 and V is TRBV19; TRBD1 agrees at 7 bases. The CDR3 runs 13 residues. With 6 bases clipped from V and 6 bases from J, the junction kept 5 bases outside the gene matches. Per germline, CDR1 LNHDA and CDR2 SQIVND (reference sequence). The DNA for the CDR3 is TGTGCCAGTAGAAGAGGGGGCCTCAATGAGCAGTTCTTC. It yields the protein CASRRGGLNEQFF.

The chain carries TRBV5-4 and TRBJ2-7, with 7 bases fitting TRBD1. This CDR3 is built from 17 residues. Germline trimming cut 4 bases from V and 0 bases from J; bases unmatched to any gene: 13. The germline gives CDR1 SGHNT, CDR2 YYREEE (reference sequence). CDR3 loop: CASSPGQDSPFSYEQYV. CDR3 bases: TGTGCCAGCAGCCCTGGACAGGACAGTCCCTTCTCCTACGAGCAGTACGTC.

This chain uses TRBV10-3 with TRBJ1-5, with TRBD1 as a possible D gene (6 bases). V lost 3 bases and J 1 base, leaving 10 bases between the germline ends. Germline V CDR1 and CDR2: ENHRY, SYGVKD. The CDR3 runs 15 residues. The CDR3, as DNA: TGTGCCATCAGTGAACAGGGTGGGAGCAATCAGCCCCAGCATTTT. This encodes CAISEQGGSNQPQHF.

The chain is built from TRBV24-1 and TRBJ2-1; maybe TRBD1 (6 bases). Germline V gene sequence: CDR1 KGHDR, CDR2 SFDVKD. This CDR3 spans 15 amino acids. Trimming left V 6 bases short and J 6 bases short, with 17 bases between. For the CDR3, the DNA is TGTGCCACCAGTTCTCCAGGGGATGTGGGCAATGAGCAGTTCTTC. It codes for CATSSPGDVGNEQFF.

The rearrangement joins TRBV5-1 to TRBJ1-1; D gene uncertain. CDR3 length equals 14 residues. The ends were cut back, 0 bases at V and 5 bases at J, with 11 bases in the middle. Germline V gene data show CDR1 as SGHRS and CDR2 as YFSETQ. CDR3 residues: CASSLAGRETEAFF. Here the CDR3 DNA reads TGCGCCAGCAGCTTGGCCGGGAGAGAGACTGAAGCTTTCTTT. The entire variable domain, with the rest obtained from reference TRBV5-1 and TRBJ1-1, is as follows: KAGVTQTPRYLIKTRGQQVTLSCSPISGHRSVSWYQQTPGQGLQFLFEYFSETQRNKGNFPGRFSGRQFSNSRSEMNVSTLELGDSALYLCASSLAGRETEAFFGQGTRLTVV.

The J gene is TRBJ1-6, the V gene TRBV6-4, with TRBD1 matching 10 bases. Trimming cost V 7 bases and J 4 bases; bases outside gene matches: 4. Germline V gene data show CDR1 as MRHNA and CDR2 as SNTAGT. CDR3 size: 15 residues. CDR3 sequence reads: CASKPGQGYNSPLHF. CDR3 bases: TGTGCCAGCAAGCCGGGACAGGGGTATAATTCACCCCTCCACTTT.

This rearrangement joins TRBV7-2 to TRBJ2-7, with TRBD2 matching over 7 bases. The CDR3 contains 12 residues. J gave up 4 bases and V 3 bases, and 0 bases lay outside the gene matches. Germline values: CDR1 SGHTA, CDR2 FQGNSA. CDR3 nucleotides: TGTGCCAGCAGCTTTAGCGGGTACGAGCAGTACGTC. Its translation is CASSFSGYEQYV.

The chain has TRBV30 and TRBJ1-5; TRBD1 aligns across 7 bases. J gave up 1 base and V 4 bases, and 4 bases lay outside the gene matches. The CDR3 has 14 residues. Germline V gives CDR1 GTSNPN, CDR2 SVGIG (reference sequence). The CDR3 loop reads CAWTRQGSNQPQHF. CDR3 in DNA: TGTGCCTGGACCAGACAGGGCAGCAATCAGCCCCAGCATTTT.

The chain is built from TRBV12-3 or TRBV12-4 and TRBJ1-5; 7 bases fit TRBD1. The CDR3 runs to 12 residues. The V and J ends lost 8 bases and 4 bases, in that order; junction bases with no gene match: 2. The CDR3 DNA reads as TGTGCCAGCCAGGGGGAAAATCAGCCCCAGCATTTT. It encodes CASQGENQPQHF.

V is TRBV27 and J is TRBJ1-2, with 10 positions matching TRBD1. The length of the CDR3 is 14 residues. The V segment lost 6 bases and the J segment 4 bases; nucleotides outside the gene matches: 5. Looked up from germline, CDR1 is MNHEY and CDR2 is SMNVEV (reference sequence). Here the CDR3 DNA reads TGTGCCAGCAGCTCCCGGGACAGGGGCTATGGCTACACCTTC. It encodes CASSSRDRGYGYTF.

V and J are TRBV5-8 and TRBJ2-3; TRBD2 might be the D (5 bases). The germline gives CDR1 SGHTS, CDR2 YDEGEE. Trimming removed 6 bases at V and 0 bases at J, with 11 bases between. The CDR3 loop spans 14 amino acids. CDR3 nucleotides: TGTGCCAGCAAACAGCGGACTAGCACAGATACGCAGTATTTT. Translated, it gives CASKQRTSTDTQYF.

This chain uses TRBV1 with TRBJ2-1; TRBD2 is taken as the D call from the table, unchecked against the DNA. TRBV1 is given as a pseudogene. This CDR3 contains 18 residues. The CDR3 is CTSSQDTVWRGPRGEQFF. The DNA of the CDR3 is TGCACCAGCAGCCAAGATACGGTCTGGAGGGGCCCTCGTGGTGAGCAGTTCTTC.

Only a few counts were recorded for this clone. The chain combines TRBV5-1 with TRBJ2-2; D not resolved. V was trimmed by 0 bases and J by 1 base, leaving 4 bases between them. Germline V lookup: CDR1 SGHRS, CDR2 YFSETQ. This CDR3 spans 14 amino acids. The CDR3 protein is CASSLAGNTGELFF. CDR3 coding DNA: TGCGCCAGCAGCTTGGCGGGGAACACCGGGGAGCTGTTTTTT.

This clone appeared a few times. The chain has TRBV7-2 and TRBJ1-5; a possible D gene is TRBD1 (6 bases). V shed 5 bases and J shed 9 bases, with 20 bases lying between them. The CDR3 is 15 amino acids. CDR1 is SGHTA, CDR2 FQGNSA, per germline. In DNA form, the CDR3 reads TGTGCCAGCAGCGAGACTGACAGGAGCATTTCGCCCCAGCATTTT. Encoded protein: CASSETDRSISPQHF.

This chain connects TRBV6-5 to TRBJ2-5, with D maybe TRBD2 (5 bases). Trimming shortened V by 11 bases and J by 8 bases, and 15 bases separated the two germline ends. This CDR3 contains 11 residues. Germline V lookup: CDR1 MNHEY, CDR2 SVGAGI. The CDR3 loop is CAASKRNTQYF. CDR3 sequence (DNA): TGTGCCGCCAGCAAGCGGAATACCCAGTACTTC.